A single T cell receptor beta chain is shown here with its context. This clone was observed a handful of times. Its antigen target is currently unknown. The read falls 3 residues short of the CDR3 end, and the missing part is taken from the germline J gene. V trim: 4 bases; J trim: 3 bases; unmatched bases: 9. Taken from the germline V gene, the CDR1 and CDR2 loops are SNHLY and FYNNEI. There are 16 amino acids in the CDR3, from cysteine to phenylalanine inclusive. The DNA covers only part of the CDR3, 39 bases in frame from base 1. Predominantly Caucasian heritage was noted among both the CVID patients and the healthy controls. Heparinized peripheral whole blood samples of roughly 5 to 9 ml were obtained from each donor. Genomic DNA from adults with common variable immune deficiency (CVID) and from healthy adult controls was the source for sequencing TCRbeta CDR3 repertoires. There were around 22 healthy adult volunteers in the control group (12 female and 10 or so male), ranging in age from about 23 to 75 years, with a mean age of roughly 35. Diluted blood was density-centrifuged over Hypaque 1077 or Ficoll-Paque to isolate peripheral blood mononuclear cells. Unsorted mononuclear cells served as the source of genomic DNA, which was extracted either by Qiagen column purification or by a centrifugation-based method.

This specimen comes from a study of T cell clonality in common variable immunodeficiency (dated by TCRdb to about 2015). Study-level results and caveats: Correlations between repertoire features and clinical complications were limited by patient heterogeneity within the CVID cohort. CVID subjects shared fewer TCRbeta clones with each other than healthy controls did (p < 0.0001). Reportedly, TCRbeta sequences from CVID had fewer deletions and N-nucleotide insertions, and highly modified clones with 13 or more V deletions were absent from CVID. According to the authors, figuring out what caused the increased clonality in CVID would require sequencing the repertoires of T cell subpopulations. Even though DNA input was the same, control samples had an average of about 90,000 unique sequences each, compared with some 32,000 in CVID samples. Increased TCRbeta clonality was found in CVID subjects compared with healthy controls (t-test p = 0.018), with the increase being most characteristic of about a third of subjects.

For sequencing input, CVID and control samples contributed equivalent amounts of genomic DNA. For every sample, a 60 bp segment covering the rearranged TCRbeta CDR3 region was amplified and then sequenced. The immunoSEQ assay, a bias-corrected multiplex PCR combined with high-throughput sequencing, was used for TCRbeta amplification. The original pipeline was this. Every unique nucleotide sequence counted as a clone and was annotated with V, D and J genes, copy number and frequency. Sequences were labeled productive if in frame, and non-productive if out of frame or containing stop codons. As previously described, Shannon's entropy was used to calculate clonality. The predicted amino acid sequences of productive clones were used to derive the mean CDR3 Kyte-Doolittle hydropathy. The R hclust function was used to hierarchically cluster scaled V gene usage with Manhattan distance and complete linkage. To assess clone sharing by CDR3 amino acid sequence, 12 repertoires per group were resampled over 100 rounds. The repertoires were screened for more than 55 published EBV-specific TCRbeta sequences and around 240 published CMV-specific TCRbeta sequences. Analysis left out a couple of CVID samples that produced under 10,000 sequences, so a few dozen CVID repertoires remained. The table was pulled from immuneACCESS by TCRdb, which kept in-frame rearrangements only. Such tables lose some clones; where checked, under half of the loss comes from unresolved V genes, and the rest has no known cause. D and trimming were read from the DNA, whereas the V and J calls and clone size are those reported in that table. There are approximately 57,000 clones in this sample, and none of them is a singleton. The top ten clonotypes cover under 0.9% of the sample.

The chain links TRBV2 with TRBJ2-5, with 9 bases aligning to TRBD1. The source is a person aged 18 to 75 in good health. Material for sequencing was peripheral blood mononuclear cells. The CDR3 amino acid sequence is: CASSARDRDGEETQYF. The sequenced CDR3 bases are TGTGCCAGCAGTGCCCGGGACAGGGATGGAGAAGAGACC.